Below, 25 T cell receptor beta chains from the same sample are listed, as sequenced in a study of tumor and adjacent non-tumor tissue in lung cancer. The library came from three nested PCR rounds adapted from ARM-PCR protocols. TCRdb independently ran MiXCR on the multiplex PCR reads; one entry per CDR3 protein. The table records about 200,000 distinct CDR3 sequences, around 70% of them present only once. This sample's RNA came from whole unsorted tissue. The sample was lung tumor tissue. The receptors were sampled from a man in his 60s with non-small cell lung cancer.

Note on this clonotype: This may be a read error: a much more frequent sequence differs by one nucleotide. V gene TRBV6-1 combines with J gene TRBJ1-6; D not resolved. The CDR3 totals 13 residues. Germline CDR1 MNHNS, CDR2 SASEGT. The CDR3 DNA reads as TGTGCCAGCTGTGATATGGGTCTATCACCCCTCCACTTT. Protein sequence: CASCDMGLSPLHF.

Regarding this clonotype: As the CDR3 is not closed by the conserved phenylalanine or tryptophan, this likely results from a read error. This chain links TRBV12-3 or TRBV12-4 with TRBJ2-7; 9 bases agree with TRBD1. The CDR3 loop spans 15 amino acids. Written as DNA, the CDR3 is TGCGCCAGCAGCAAACCGGGACAGGGCGCCTACGAGCAGTACCTC. This gives the protein CASSKPGQGAYEQYL.

Worth noting for this clonotype: The junction shows a germline mismatch at one end, possibly a read error. The CDR3: CDNRAGNTEELFF. DNA of the CDR3: TGTGACAACAGAGCGGGAAATACCGAGGAGCTGTTTTTT. The rearrangement links TRBV6-2 or TRBV6-3 to TRBJ2-2, with 7 bases fitting TRBD2. The CDR3 sequence is 13 residues long. CDR1 and CDR2 (germline): MNHEY, SVGEGT.

Regarding this clonotype: A read error may explain this, as a much larger clone is one base away. J is TRBJ2-1 and V is TRBV20-1, with D tentatively TRBD2 (6 bases). Per the germline V gene, CDR1 is DFQATT and CDR2 is SNEGSKA (reference sequence). The V and J ends lost 6 bases and 7 bases respectively, with 22 bases between them. This CDR3 is built from 15 residues. CDR3: CSARIPGGSGNEQFF. CDR3 nucleotides: TGCAGTGCCAGGATACCCGGGGGTTCTGGTAATGAGCAGTTCTTC.

The chain carries TRBV20-1 and TRBJ1-5; the match to TRBD1 covers 8 bases. The assigned J gene may be wrong: the sequence end matches TRBJ2-3 better. CDR1 and CDR2 (germline): DFQATT, SNEGSKA (reference sequence). CDR3 length: 15 residues. Here the CDR3 reads CSASPRGQCNQPQYF. The DNA of the CDR3 is TGCAGTGCTAGTCCCAGGGGGCAGTGCAATCAGCCCCAGTATTTT.

Turning to this clonotype: An end of the junction differs from the germline gene, which may be a read error. In DNA form, the CDR3 reads TGTGCCAGCAGCTTGGGTCCAGGGGGCGGCACTGAAGCTCTCTTT. Translated: CASSLGPGGGTEALF. V gene TRBV5-1 combines with J gene TRBJ1-1, with TRBD1 matching 8 bases. Germline V gives CDR1 SGHRS, CDR2 YFSETQ. The CDR3 is made up of 15 amino acids.

Comments on this clonotype: A read error may be the cause here, since a much bigger clone is one base away. The chain carries TRBV6-5 and TRBJ2-7, with 7 bases that match TRBD1. The V gene's germline CDR1 is MNHEY and CDR2 SVGAGI. This CDR3 is built from 15 residues. CDR3 in DNA: TGTGCCAGCAGTTACGACGGACAGGACCCCTACGAGGAGTACTTC. Amino acid sequence: CASSYDGQDPYEEYF.

Worth noting for this clonotype: Compared with germline, one end of the junction differs, possibly owing to a read error. The rearrangement joins TRBV11-2 to TRBJ2-2; weak D call: TRBD2 (5 bases). The CDR3 is 15 amino acids. Germline loops: CDR1 SGHAT, CDR2 FQNNGV. This chain's CDR3 is CASSEGGRITGELFF. DNA for the CDR3: TGTGCCAGCAGCGAAGGTGGCCGTATCACCGGGGAGCTATTTTTT.

The J gene is TRBJ2-2, the V gene TRBV20-1; a possible D gene is TRBD2 (5 bases). V was cut by 3 bases and J by 5 bases, with 19 bases left in between. CDR3 length: 16 residues. Germline assignment: CDR1 DFQATT and CDR2 SNEGSKA (reference sequence). The CDR3: CSARDSAELPTGELFF. In DNA form, the CDR3 reads TGCAGTGCTAGGGATTCAGCGGAGTTACCAACCGGGGAGCTGTTTTTT.

Note on this clonotype: One end of the junction fails to match germline, which may point to a read error. The chain links TRBV11-3 to TRBJ2-5; tentative D call: TRBD2 (5 bases). Germline assignment: CDR1 SGHNT and CDR2 YENEEA. The CDR3 has 16 residues. This CDR3 reads CTSSMSTWGGGETQYF. The CDR3 nucleotides read TGTACCAGCAGCATGTCGACATGGGGTGGAGGAGAGACCCAGTACTTC.

On this clonotype: A much larger clone sits a single nucleotide away, making a read error possible. V usage is TRBV29-1 and J usage is TRBJ2-7; D is unresolved. This CDR3 contains 12 residues. The germline V gene encodes CDR1 SQVTM and CDR2 ANQGSEA. In nucleotides, the CDR3 is TGCAACGTTGTCGACGGAACCTACGAGCAGTACTTC. It codes for CNVVDGTYEQYF.

Comment on this clonotype: This CDR3 is missing its conserved last phenylalanine or tryptophan, likely due to a read error. The V gene is TRBV11-1, the J gene TRBJ2-7; 8 bases map to TRBD2. Germline CDR1 SGHAT, CDR2 FQDESV (reference sequence). CDR3 length: 12 residues. The V segment lost 6 bases and the J segment 7 bases; nucleotides outside the gene matches: 5. DNA of the CDR3: TGTGCCAGCAGGGCGGGAGGATTGGAGCAGTACTGC. This codes for CASRAGGLEQYC.

The rearrangement uses TRBV11-2 and TRBJ2-5, with D possibly matching TRBD2 (5 bases). CDR3 length: 15 residues. The germline gives CDR1 SGHAT, CDR2 FQNNGV. Trimming left V 5 bases short and J 7 bases short, with 20 bases between. For the CDR3, the DNA is TGTGCCAGCAGCCCGGGGATTAGCAGTGTCATGACCCAGTACTTC. As protein: CASSPGISSVMTQYF.

The chain is built from TRBV12-3 or TRBV12-4 and TRBJ2-3; 7 bases are shared with TRBD2. V gave up 10 bases and J gave up 10 bases; unmatched junction bases: 14. The CDR3 contains 13 residues. CDR3 nucleotides: TGTGCCAACACCAGACTAGCCACCGATGCGCAGTATTTT. Amino acids: CANTRLATDAQYF.

In regard to this clonotype: This sequence may be a read error, since a much larger clone differs from it by one base. The chain uses TRBV6-1 and TRBJ2-4, with D uncertain. Per germline, CDR1 MNHNS and CDR2 SASEGT. This CDR3 has 15 residues. Trimming cost V 6 bases and J 3 bases, with 15 bases left between them. CDR3 protein: CASSDLVGGKNIQYF. CDR3 in DNA: TGTGCCAGCAGCGATTTGGTTGGCGGCAAAAACATTCAGTACTTC.

Notes on this clonotype: A read error may account for a junction end that differs from germline. The chain combines TRBV4-1 with TRBJ1-3; D unclear. The CDR3 consists of 15 residues. Germline-derived CDR1 and CDR2 are MGHRA and YSYEKL. CDR3 loop: CASSQQLGSGNIIYF. CDR3 sequence (DNA): TGCGCCAGCAGCCAACAATTAGGCTCTGGAAACATCATATATTTT.

J is TRBJ2-1 and V is TRBV20-1; 14 bases are shared with TRBD2. CDR1 and CDR2 from the germline V gene are DFQATT and SNEGSKA (reference sequence). The trim removed 0 bases at V and 4 bases at J, leaving 11 bases unmatched. The CDR3 extends over 19 amino acids. CDR3 in amino acids: CSARDEGLAGVGEYNEQFF. The CDR3 DNA is TGCAGTGCTAGAGATGAGGGACTAGCGGGAGTCGGGGAGTACAATGAGCAGTTCTTC.

This clonotype appeared a few times. The chain recombines TRBV30 with TRBJ2-7, with TRBD2 matching 9 bases. The CDR3 is 13 amino acids. V gave up 4 bases and J gave up 5 bases; unmatched junction bases: 6. The germline V gene encodes CDR1 GTSNPN and CDR2 SVGIG (reference sequence). The CDR3 here is CAWNAGGPNEQYF. CDR3 coding DNA: TGTGCCTGGAACGCGGGAGGGCCCAACGAGCAGTACTTC.

Concerning this clonotype itself: A much larger clone lies a single base off, so this may be a read error. This chain connects TRBV20-1 to TRBJ1-1; D call uncertain. The V and J ends lost 3 bases and 5 bases respectively, with 13 bases between them. The CDR3 has 13 amino acids. The germline V gene has CDR1 DFQATT and CDR2 SNEGSKA (reference sequence). For the CDR3, the DNA is TGCAGTGCTAGTGGAGGGTGGAAAACTGAAGCTTTCTTT. This gives the protein CSASGGWKTEAFF.

Comment on this clonotype: Lacking the conserved final phenylalanine or tryptophan, this CDR3 likely reflects a read error. V gene TRBV20-1 combines with J gene TRBJ2-7; perhaps TRBD1 as D (5 bases). V gave up 0 bases and J gave up 5 bases, with 14 bases separating them. The CDR3 consists of 14 residues. Germline lookup yields CDR1 DFQATT and CDR2 SNEGSKA (reference sequence). The CDR3 loop reads CSARDEQAVHEQYS. The CDR3 DNA sequence: TGCAGTGCTAGAGATGAACAGGCTGTCCACGAGCAGTACTCC.

As to this clonotype: A much larger clone differs by one base, so this may be a read error. The chain uses TRBV4-2 and TRBJ1-2; D is undetermined. Trimming shortened V by 3 bases and J by 5 bases, and 10 bases separated the two germline ends. This CDR3 comprises 13 residues. The germline V gene has CDR1 LGHNA and CDR2 YNFKEQ. The DNA of the CDR3 is TGTGCCAGCAGCCATGATCTGGGGTATGGCTACACCTTC. Protein: CASSHDLGYGYTF.

Concerning this clonotype itself: At one boundary the junction diverges from the germline segment, which might be a read error. V and J are TRBV6-1 and TRBJ1-6; D not certain. CDR3 length: 11 amino acids. Looked up from germline, CDR1 is MNHNS and CDR2 is SASEGT. In nucleotides, the CDR3 is TGTACCAGCAGTGCATACTCACTCCTCCACTTT. Its translation: CTSSAYSLLHF.

The rearrangement joins TRBV20-1 to TRBJ2-7; D is possibly TRBD2 (6 bases). The J call may be incorrect, as the DNA end agrees better with TRBJ2-1. The CDR3 is 15 residues long. Germline assignment: CDR1 DFQATT and CDR2 SNEGSKA (reference sequence). CDR3 DNA: TGCAGTGCTAGAGCCAGTGGGGGGATAGCCTACGAGCAGTTCTTC. Residues: CSARASGGIAYEQFF.

This clonotype was observed a handful of times. The V call is TRBV12-3 or TRBV12-4, the J call TRBJ1-6; 7 positions agree with TRBD1. This CDR3 is 15 amino acids long. V lost 5 bases and J lost 6; bases outside the gene matches: 7. CDR3 bases: TGTGCCAGCAGTGGGACAGCGAAGTTTAATTCACCCCTCCACTTT. Encoded protein: CASSGTAKFNSPLHF.

Written as DNA, the CDR3 is TGTGCCAGTGGGCGATTAGACAAAAACATTCAGTACTTC. Translated: CASGRLDKNIQYF. The J gene is TRBJ2-4, the V gene TRBV19; D uncertain. Germline CDR1 reads LNHDA; CDR2 reads SQIVND (reference sequence). The ends were cut back, 8 bases at V and 3 bases at J, with 11 bases in the middle. This CDR3 has 13 residues. Combining the CDR3 with reference TRBV19 and TRBJ2-4 gives the whole variable domain DGGITQSPKYLFRKEGQNVTLSCEQNLNHDAMYWYRQDPGQGLRLIYYSQIVNDFQKGDIAEGYSVSREKKESFPLTVTSAQKNPTAFYLCASGRLDKNIQYFGAGTRLSVL.